The 5 T cell receptor beta chains below all came from one sample that was sequenced in a study of T cell repertoires in cytomegalovirus infection. Their antigen targets remain unknown. TCRdb independently ran MiXCR on the reads; one entry per CDR3 protein. This table holds roughly 920,000 distinct CDR3 sequences, roughly 30% found once. Material: cultured CD8+ T cells from PBMCs, obtained from culture after CMV antigen stimulation. The receptor source for this set is a human donor in good health (CMV status not recorded). Some clones in this sample may be carry-over from other donors' samples.

This clonotype was observed a handful of times. The chain has TRBV7-6 and TRBJ2-5, with D perhaps TRBD1 or TRBD2 (5 bases each). CDR1 SGHVS and CDR2 FNYEAQ come from the germline V gene. This CDR3 has 12 residues. Trimming left V 5 bases short and J 8 bases short, with 12 bases between. CDR3 sequence reads: CASSERDVTQYF. CDR3 in DNA: TGTGCCAGCAGCGAAAGGGACGTAACCCAGTACTTC.

This clonotype was observed at least ten times. This chain joins TRBV4-1 and TRBJ2-1; unclear D gene. Trimming pared 0 bases from V and 7 bases from J, leaving 10 bases between. Germline CDR1 reads MGHRA; CDR2 reads YSYEKL. This CDR3 has 14 residues. CDR3 sequence reads: CASSQDSLGNEQFF. CDR3 DNA: TGCGCCAGCAGCCAAGATTCGCTCGGGAATGAGCAGTTCTTC.

The rearrangement uses TRBV13 and TRBJ2-6, with 12 bases lining up with TRBD1. CDR3 length: 18 residues. Germline V lookup: CDR1 PRHDT, CDR2 FYEKMQ (reference sequence). The V segment lost 5 bases and the J segment 1 base; nucleotides outside the gene matches: 6. The CDR3 nucleotides read TGTGCCAGCAGCCCCCGGGACAGGGGGCGTTCTGGGGCCAACGTCCTGACTTTC. Translated, it gives CASSPRDRGRSGANVLTF.

The DNA of the CDR3 is TGCAGTGTAAATTCGGACAGGGAGGTTACTGAAGCTTTCTTT. This translates into CSVNSDREVTEAFF. The rearrangement joins TRBV20-1 to TRBJ1-1; the match to TRBD1 covers 8 bases. Trimming took 7 bases from V and 5 from J; bases not matched to a gene: 12. Germline CDR1 is DFQATT and CDR2 is SNEGSKA (reference sequence). CDR3 length: 14 residues.

This sequence joins TRBV4-1 and TRBJ2-3; TRBD2 matches at 11 bases. Germline V gene data show CDR1 as MGHRA and CDR2 as YSYEKL. This CDR3 has 16 residues. Trimming at V came to 4 bases and at J to 4 bases, leaving 7 bases not matched to a gene. DNA for the CDR3: TGCGCCAGCAGCCCAGATAGCGGGGGGGCTTCAGATACGCAGTATTTT. Its translation: CASSPDSGGASDTQYF.